This TCR beta chain comes out of a study of CD8+ T cells in alopecia areata. About this clone itself: The antigen remains undetermined.

CDR3 length: 14 amino acids. The germline gives CDR1 SEHNR, CDR2 FQNEAQ (reference sequence). The germline V and J ends were trimmed by 7 bases and 3 bases, with 16 bases remaining between them. Treatment given: oral pan-JAK inhibitor, 5-10 mg twice daily. Lesional scalp punch biopsies and peripheral blood came from alopecia areata patients. Extracted from the samples, RNA was reverse transcribed into cDNA to serve as the sequencing template. The table came from immunoSEQ multiplex PCR; TCRdb's copy has only in-frame clones and leaves some out. The sample has about 200,000 clones, roughly 60% seen once; the top ten hold more than 5.5%. Findings and limits, study-wide: Many expanded lesional clones persisted during tofacitinib (in both scalp and blood). Unlike in mice, where it was clearer, TCR sharing across patients was less clear, possibly HLA-related.

This sequence joins TRBV7-9 and TRBJ2-7, with D perhaps TRBD1 (6 bases). The starting material was CD4+ T cells sorted from blood, obtained at week 24, from a patient treated with tofacitinib. The clonotype originates from a human donor with alopecia areata. The CDR3 sequence: CASTPGRGDYEQYF. CDR3 nucleotides: TGTGCCAGCACCCCGGGCAGGGGAGACTACGAGCAGTACTTC.